Each of the 18 T cell receptor beta chains below was sequenced from the same sample in a study of memory CD4+ T cells and cytomegalovirus serostatus. The sort gate was single viable CD3+CD4+CD8-CD45RO+ cells for memory CD4+ T cells. Sequencing was performed with immunoSEQ multiplex PCR; in TCRdb, only in-frame clones are kept and a portion is missing. The sample has 45,000 to 50,000 clones, around 77% seen once; the top ten hold 0.61%. The sequencing input was memory CD4+ T cells from blood. These receptor sequences come from an adult in good health and CMV-seronegative.

Sample share makes this clone medium-sized. The rearrangement links TRBV10-3 to TRBJ2-2; D may be TRBD2 (6 bases). V lost 6 bases to trimming and J lost 7 bases, with 18 bases between them. This CDR3 spans 15 amino acids. Germline V gene lookup returns CDR1 ENHRY and CDR2 SYGVKD. In nucleotides, the CDR3 is TGTGCCATCAGGGGGCCGGGGGAACGAGGCGGGGAGCTGTTTTTT. It yields the protein CAIRGPGERGGELFF.

V gene TRBV6-1 combines with J gene TRBJ1-2; perhaps TRBD1 as D (5 bases). CDR1 is MNHNS, CDR2 SASEGT, per germline. V was trimmed by 5 bases and J by 1 base, leaving 8 bases between them. The CDR3 has 13 amino acids. The CDR3 nucleotides are TGTGCCAGCAGTCAACAGGTTAACTATGGCTACACCTTC. Its protein is CASSQQVNYGYTF.

The V and J genes are TRBV29-1 and TRBJ2-3; 9 bases agree with TRBD2. This CDR3 has 17 residues. With V trimmed by 6 bases and J by 3 bases, 16 bases remained unmatched. Germline V gene sequence: CDR1 SQVTM, CDR2 ANQGSEA. The CDR3 bases are TGCAGCGTCGGGCACCTGGGGCTAGCGGGGAAAACAGATACGCAGTATTTT. Protein sequence: CSVGHLGLAGKTDTQYF.

This clone was seen a few times. The chain recombines TRBV5-1 with TRBJ2-1; TRBD1 agrees at 7 bases. There are 14 residues in the CDR3. The germline V gene has CDR1 SGHRS and CDR2 YFSETQ. Germline trimming cut 1 base from V and 7 bases from J; bases unmatched to any gene: 5. In DNA form, the CDR3 reads TGCGCCAGCAGCTTGTACAGGGGCGATAATGAGCAGTTCTTC. Amino acids: CASSLYRGDNEQFF.

This rearrangement joins TRBV2 to TRBJ2-5; D is possibly TRBD1 or TRBD2 (6 bases each). The CDR3 is made up of 14 amino acids. Germline V gene data show CDR1 as SNHLY and CDR2 as FYNNEI. V dropped 3 bases and J dropped 2 bases, with 10 bases sitting between them. The CDR3 region is CASSEGGQQETQYF. The CDR3 coding sequence is TGTGCCAGCAGTGAGGGGGGCCAACAAGAGACCCAGTACTTC.

This clone was recorded only once. This rearrangement joins TRBV5-4 to TRBJ2-5; TRBD1 aligns across 9 bases. With V trimmed by 4 bases and J by 9 bases, 16 bases remained unmatched. Per germline, CDR1 SGHNT and CDR2 YYREEE (reference sequence). The length of the CDR3 is 16 residues. The CDR3: CASSLELTGGATAQYF. CDR3 bases: TGTGCCAGCAGCCTGGAATTGACAGGGGGAGCGACGGCCCAGTACTTC.

The chain employs TRBV29-1 and TRBJ1-1; 12 nucleotides match TRBD1. The CDR3 contains 15 residues. V lost 4 bases to trimming and J lost 4 bases; unmatched junction nucleotides: 7. From germline, CDR1 is SQVTM and CDR2 ANQGSEA. CDR3 DNA sequence: TGCAGCGTTGCCGGGACAGGGGGCGCGGGCACTGAAGCTTTCTTT. Protein: CSVAGTGGAGTEAFF. The full variable domain, rest sourced from reference TRBV29-1 and TRBJ1-1, is SAVISQKPSRDICQRGTSLTIQCQVDSQVTMMFWYRQQPGQSLTLIATANQGSEATYESGFVIDKFPISRPNLTFSTLTVSNMSPEDSSIYLCSVAGTGGAGTEAFFGQGTRLTVV.

The rearrangement uses TRBV18 and TRBJ1-6; the D is unclear. The CDR3 has 16 amino acids. V was cut by 4 bases and J by 6 bases, with 16 bases left in between. Germline lookup yields CDR1 KGHSH and CDR2 LQKENI. The CDR3 is CASSHNPAVANSPLHF. The CDR3 DNA reads as TGTGCCAGCTCACATAACCCAGCAGTTGCTAATTCACCCCTCCACTTT.

CDR3 sequence (DNA): TGTGCCAGCAGCCAAGACCCCTCGGCTAGTTACAATGAGCAGTTCTTC. The encoded protein is CASSQDPSASYNEQFF. The V gene is TRBV4-2, the J gene TRBJ2-1; D unclear. The CDR3 consists of 16 residues. Germline CDR1 LGHNA, CDR2 YNFKEQ. Trimming took off 0 bases at V and 4 bases at J, with 13 bases between the two ends.

The CDR3 DNA reads TGTGCCAGCAGTCCCAGCGGGGCAATACCTTGGACCCAGTACTTC. This gives the protein CASSPSGAIPWTQYF. The chain joins TRBV28 to TRBJ2-5; 7 bases are shared with TRBD2. J gave up 7 bases and V 5 bases, and 13 bases lay outside the gene matches. Germline assignment: CDR1 MDHEN and CDR2 SYDVKM. The CDR3 sequence is 15 residues long.

This clone is medium-sized by share. V is TRBV6-6 and J is TRBJ1-6; no clear D gene. Germline CDR1 is MNHNY and CDR2 is SVGAGI (reference sequence). V was shortened by 7 bases and J by 7 bases, with 8 bases between the two germline ends. The CDR3 runs 12 residues. The chain's CDR3 is CASTQGNSPLHF. The DNA for the CDR3 is TGTGCCAGCACCCAAGGGAATTCACCCCTCCACTTT.

In its sample, this clone was seen once. V gene TRBV29-1 combines with J gene TRBJ1-2; 7 bases fit TRBD1. The CDR3 loop spans 20 amino acids. Germline CDR1 reads SQVTM; CDR2 reads ANQGSEA. V lost 2 bases to trimming and J lost 2 bases; unmatched junction nucleotides: 23. The CDR3 loop reads CSVESGFGFQGGGGNYGYTF. CDR3 bases: TGCAGCGTTGAAAGCGGGTTCGGCTTTCAGGGGGGTGGCGGGAACTATGGCTACACCTTC. The variable domain in full, with the rest retrieved from reference TRBV29-1 and TRBJ1-2, is SAVISQKPSRDICQRGTSLTIQCQVDSQVTMMFWYRQQPGQSLTLIATANQGSEATYESGFVIDKFPISRPNLTFSTLTVSNMSPEDSSIYLCSVESGFGFQGGGGNYGYTFGSGTRLTVV.

The CDR3 region is CASSYREANYGYTF. CDR3 in DNA: TGTGCCAGCAGTTACAGGGAAGCTAACTATGGCTACACCTTC. The chain links TRBV2 to TRBJ1-2, with D maybe TRBD1 (6 bases). The V and J ends lost 5 bases and 0 bases respectively, with 10 bases between them. CDR1 and CDR2 (germline): SNHLY, FYNNEI. The CDR3 sequence is 14 residues long.

In its sample, this clone was seen a few times. This rearrangement joins TRBV10-3 to TRBJ1-4, with D perhaps matching TRBD1 (5 bases). Trimming took 0 bases from V and 8 from J, leaving 13 bases between them. This CDR3 has 15 residues. Germline assignment: CDR1 ENHRY and CDR2 SYGVKD. Written as DNA, the CDR3 is TGTGCCATCAGTGAGTCGCAGGGTCGGGGCGAAAAACTGTTTTTT. As protein: CAISESQGRGEKLFF.

The V gene is TRBV29-1, the J gene TRBJ2-7, with 7 bases aligning to TRBD1. The V gene end was trimmed by 3 bases and the J gene end by 4 bases; junction bases not matched to a gene: 0. This CDR3 is 11 amino acids long. CDR1 and CDR2 (germline): SQVTM, ANQGSEA. CDR3 region: CSVDRGYEQYF. DNA for the CDR3: TGCAGCGTTGACAGGGGGTACGAGCAGTACTTC.

V gene TRBV6-1 combines with J gene TRBJ1-3; no definite D call. Looked up from germline, CDR1 is MNHNS and CDR2 is SASEGT. The CDR3 contains 16 residues. V was cut by 0 bases and J by 0 bases, with 9 bases left in between. CDR3 nucleotide sequence: TGTGCCAGCAGTGAAGCGGTGGGGTTCTCTGGAAACACCATATATTTT. Its translation is CASSEAVGFSGNTIYF.

V gene TRBV5-1 combines with J gene TRBJ2-1, with 8 bases identical to TRBD2. V shed 5 bases, J shed 7 bases, and the junction held 11 bases outside the gene matches. Germline CDR1 and CDR2: SGHRS and YFSETQ. CDR3 length: 15 residues. The CDR3 DNA reads as TGCGCCAGCAGTATGGATCCTAGCGGGCTGAATGAGCAGTTCTTC. Its protein is CASSMDPSGLNEQFF.

This chain links TRBV6-1 with TRBJ2-1, with 7 bases that match TRBD2. CDR3 size: 17 residues. Germline assignment: CDR1 MNHNS and CDR2 SASEGT. Germline trimming cut 1 base from V and 3 bases from J; bases unmatched to any gene: 9. The DNA of the CDR3 is TGTGCCAGCAGTGAAGAACCGACTAGCCCCTACTACAATGAGCAGTTCTTC. Amino acid sequence: CASSEEPTSPYYNEQFF.